Described below is a single TCR beta chain sequence and its context. As yet, its antigen is unknown. The sample is drawn from a study of blood T cells in healthy people across ages. Overall study results and limits: Changes seen in expanded clonotypes were possibly confounded by donor CMV status left unknown.

Germline V CDR1 and CDR2: SQVTM, ANQGSEA. The CDR3 spans 12 residues. Trimming stripped 6 bases from V and 5 bases from J, with 13 bases between. A second PCR of roughly 7 to 11 cycles used a sample-barcoded 5' primer and a J-beta primer mix. Every cDNA molecule carried a tag from a template-switch adaptor bearing 12 random nucleotides. There were at least 2.5 million CDR3-containing paired-end reads obtained from each sample. TCRdb itself ran the 5' RACE reads through MiXCR, one entry per CDR3 protein. The table records over a million distinct CDR3 sequences, more than 35% of them present only once. This chain links TRBV29-1 with TRBJ2-5; D may match TRBD1 or TRBD2 (6 bases each). The source is a woman aged 55-70 years in good health. Material: blood. The CDR3 sequence is CSVHTGRETQYF. The CDR3 nucleotides read TGCAGCGTACACACAGGGAGGGAGACCCAGTACTTC.